These T cell receptor beta chains were read from a single sample in a study of blood T cells in healthy people across ages. TCRdb independently ran MiXCR on the 5' RACE reads; one entry per CDR3 protein. The profile covers more than 800,000 distinct CDR3 sequences, with roughly 45% appearing a single time and around 18% taken by the ten largest. Sequenced sample: blood. The receptors come from a woman aged 60 to 75 in good health. Both conserved end residues are part of each CDR3. The D gene is left open where the match is weak. The listing skips clone size in some rows; elsewhere it reads once, few, many or a size class.

TRBV20-1	.	TRBJ2-3	TRBD2	TGCAGTGCTAGAGACGCCCTTCGAGCGGGGGGCCGTACAGATACGCAGTATTTT	CSARDALRAGGRTDTQYF
TRBV7-8	.	TRBJ2-3	TRBD2	TGTGCCAGCAGCCCGTTGGGACTAGCGGGAGTAGGGGATACGCAGTATTTT	CASSPLGLAGVGDTQYF
TRBV20-1	.	TRBJ2-4	.	TGCAGTGCTAGCCGGCAGGGTTCGGCCAAAAACATTCAGTACTTC	CSASRQGSAKNIQYF
TRBV29-1	.	TRBJ2-3	TRBD2	TGCAGCGCCCCTGGGAGGCTAGCGGCTAGCACAGATACGCAGTATTTT	CSAPGRLAASTDTQYF
TRBV3-1	many	TRBJ1-1	TRBD1	TGTGCCAGCAGCCCCTCAGGGGGGAACACTGAAGCTTTCTTT	CASSPSGGNTEAFF
TRBV11-2	many	TRBJ2-1	.	TGTGCCTGTTCCCAGCAGCAGACCAATGAGCAGTTCTTC	CACSQQQTNEQFF
TRBV4-2	few	TRBJ1-1	.	TGTGCCAGCAGCCAGGAACATGGACTGAACACTGAAGCTTTCTTT	CASSQEHGLNTEAFF
TRBV28	.	TRBJ2-4	.	TGTGCCAGCAGTCTAACCCTCTCCGGAGGCCCCTCTACCTTAGCCAAAAACATTCAGTACTTC	CASSLTLSGGPSTLAKNIQYF
TRBV27	few	TRBJ2-3	.	TGTGCCAGCAGGCACTTTCCTAGCACAGATACGCAGTATTTT	CASRHFPSTDTQYF
TRBV7-3	.	TRBJ2-3	.	TGTGCCAGCAGCGTAATAGCGACTGGAGATACGCAGTATTTT	CASSVIATGDTQYF
TRBV27	.	TRBJ2-7	.	TGTGCCAGCAGTTTATCGTGGAGGGGGACCTACGAGCAGTACTTC	CASSLSWRGTYEQYF
TRBV27	few	TRBJ2-5	.	TGTGCCAGCAGGACGGGAAGGGGAGAGACCCAGTACTTC	CASRTGRGETQYF
TRBV2	.	TRBJ2-3	TRBD2	TGTGCCAGCCGATATCCGGGACTAGCGATTGTAGATACGCAGTATTTT	CASRYPGLAIVDTQYF
TRBV12-3/TRBV12-4	.	TRBJ2-3	.	TGTGCCAGCAGTGACCTAGTTAGCGCAGATACGCAATATTTT	CASSDLVSADTQYF
TRBV5-1	.	TRBJ2-2	.	TGCGCCAGCAGCTTGGAAGCGAACACCGGGGAGCTGTTTTTT	CASSLEANTGELFF
TRBV29-1	.	TRBJ2-7	.	TGCAGCGTTAACCTCAGGGGGGCCTACGAGCAGTACTTC	CSVNLRGAYEQYF
TRBV10-2	few	TRBJ2-1	.	TGCGCCAGCAGACTTCGGGAGCAGTTCTTC	CASRLREQFF
TRBV9	.	TRBJ1-1	.	TGTGCCAGCAGCGGGAACCCGGGAGGCACTGAAGCTTTCTTT	CASSGNPGGTEAFF
TRBV11-2	.	TRBJ2-5	TRBD2	TGTGCCAGCAGCTTAGCGGGAGGAGCCCAAGGGGAGTACTTC	CASSLAGGAQGEYF
TRBV5-1	.	TRBJ2-7	TRBD1	TGCGCCAGCAGCGACCTTGGACAGGCTAACGAGCAGTACTTC	CASSDLGQANEQYF
TRBV5-4	.	TRBJ2-1	TRBD2	TGTGCCAGCAGACTACTAGCGGGAGTCTTGGGTGAGCAGTTCTTC	CASRLLAGVLGEQFF
TRBV29-1	many	TRBJ1-2	.	TGCAGCGTTGAAGATCCCTGGGCGGCGTACGGCTACACCTTC	CSVEDPWAAYGYTF
TRBV27	.	TRBJ2-7	TRBD1	TGTGCCGGCAGTTTATTGGGGACAGGGGGCTACGAGCAGTACTTC	CAGSLLGTGGYEQYF
TRBV20-1	.	TRBJ1-2	.	TGCAGTGCTATCCCCTCGAGGCTGAGCTATGGCTACACCTTC	CSAIPSRLSYGYTF
TRBV27	few	TRBJ2-5	.	TGTGCCAGCAGTTTTTACAGGGACCGGGAGACCCAGTACTTC	CASSFYRDRETQYF
TRBV27	.	TRBJ2-7	TRBD1	TGTGCCAGCAGGGGTGGGGACAGGGGAGGCGAGCAGTACTTC	CASRGGDRGGEQYF
TRBV28	.	TRBJ2-2	TRBD2	TGTGCCAGCAGTCCCCAACTAGCGGGAATTTCCGGGGAGCTGTTTTTT	CASSPQLAGISGELFF
TRBV5-1	.	TRBJ2-5	TRBD1	TGCGCCAGCAGCTTTGACAGGGTGAGGGAGACCCAGTACTTC	CASSFDRVRETQYF
TRBV29-1	.	TRBJ2-3	.	TGCAGCGTTGCGGGGTGGAACAGGGGCACAGATACGCAGTATTTT	CSVAGWNRGTDTQYF